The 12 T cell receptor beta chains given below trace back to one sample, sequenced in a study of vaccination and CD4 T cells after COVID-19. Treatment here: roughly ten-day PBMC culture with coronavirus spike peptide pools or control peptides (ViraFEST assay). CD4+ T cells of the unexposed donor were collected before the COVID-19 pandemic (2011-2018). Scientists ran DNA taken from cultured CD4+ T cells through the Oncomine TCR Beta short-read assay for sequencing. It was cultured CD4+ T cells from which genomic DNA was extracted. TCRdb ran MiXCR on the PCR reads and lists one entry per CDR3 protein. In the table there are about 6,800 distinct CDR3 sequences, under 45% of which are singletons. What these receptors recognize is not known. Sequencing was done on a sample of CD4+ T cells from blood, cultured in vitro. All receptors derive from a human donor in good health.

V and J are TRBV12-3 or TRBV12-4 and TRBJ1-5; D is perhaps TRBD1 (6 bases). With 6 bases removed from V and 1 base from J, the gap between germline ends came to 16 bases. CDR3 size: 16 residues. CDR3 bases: TGTGCCAGCAGCGTTACAGGGAGGAACAGCAATCAGCCCCAGCATTTT. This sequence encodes CASSVTGRNSNQPQHF.

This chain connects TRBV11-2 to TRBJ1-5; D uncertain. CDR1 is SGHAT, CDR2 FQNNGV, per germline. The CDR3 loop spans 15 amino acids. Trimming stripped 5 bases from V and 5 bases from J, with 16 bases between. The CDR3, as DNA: TGTGCCAGCAGCCACGGGCCCCACCCCGATCAGCCCCAGCATTTT. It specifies CASSHGPHPDQPQHF.

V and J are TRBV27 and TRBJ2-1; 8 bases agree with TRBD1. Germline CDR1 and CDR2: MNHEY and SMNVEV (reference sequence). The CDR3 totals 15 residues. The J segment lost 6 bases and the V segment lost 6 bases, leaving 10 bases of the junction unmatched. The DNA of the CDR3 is TGTGCCAGCAGCTCTCCTTCGGACAGGGCCAATGAGCAGTTCTTC. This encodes CASSSPSDRANEQFF.

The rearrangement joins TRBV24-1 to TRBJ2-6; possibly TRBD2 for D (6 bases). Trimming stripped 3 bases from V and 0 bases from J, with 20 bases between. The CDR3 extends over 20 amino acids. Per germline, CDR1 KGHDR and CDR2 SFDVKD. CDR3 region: CATSDAPGLPATSGANVLTF. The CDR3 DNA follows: TGTGCCACCAGTGATGCACCGGGACTCCCGGCCACCTCTGGGGCCAACGTCCTGACTTTC.

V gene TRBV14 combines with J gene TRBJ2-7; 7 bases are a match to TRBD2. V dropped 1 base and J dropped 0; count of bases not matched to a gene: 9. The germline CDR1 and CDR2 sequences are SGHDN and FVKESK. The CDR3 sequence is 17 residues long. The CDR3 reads CASSQGWGGRISYEQYF. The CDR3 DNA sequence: TGTGCCAGCAGCCAAGGCTGGGGGGGAAGGATCTCCTACGAGCAGTACTTC.

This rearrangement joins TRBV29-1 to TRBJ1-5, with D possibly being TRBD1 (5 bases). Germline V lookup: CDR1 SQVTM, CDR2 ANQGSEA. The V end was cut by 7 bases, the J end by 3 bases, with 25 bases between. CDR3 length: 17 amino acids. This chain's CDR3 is CSATFRRGQIPNQPQHF. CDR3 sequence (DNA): TGCAGCGCTACCTTTAGGCGGGGCCAAATCCCCAATCAGCCCCAGCATTTT. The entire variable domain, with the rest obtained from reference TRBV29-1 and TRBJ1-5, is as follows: SAVISQKPSRDICQRGTSLTIQCQVDSQVTMMFWYRQQPGQSLTLIATANQGSEATYESGFVIDKFPISRPNLTFSTLTVSNMSPEDSSIYLCSATFRRGQIPNQPQHFGDGTRLSIL.

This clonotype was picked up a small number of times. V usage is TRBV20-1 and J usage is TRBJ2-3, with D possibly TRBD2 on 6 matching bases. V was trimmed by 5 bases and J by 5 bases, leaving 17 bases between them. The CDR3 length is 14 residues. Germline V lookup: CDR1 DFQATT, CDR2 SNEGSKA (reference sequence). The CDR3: CSADQGGMGDTQYF. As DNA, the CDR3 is TGCAGTGCTGACCAAGGCGGGATGGGAGATACGCAGTATTTT.

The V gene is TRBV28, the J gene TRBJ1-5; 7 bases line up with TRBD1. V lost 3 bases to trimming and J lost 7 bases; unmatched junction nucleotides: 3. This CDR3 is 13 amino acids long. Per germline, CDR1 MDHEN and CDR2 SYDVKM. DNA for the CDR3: TGTGCCAGCAGTTTGTGGACAGGACAGCCCCAGCATTTT. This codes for CASSLWTGQPQHF.

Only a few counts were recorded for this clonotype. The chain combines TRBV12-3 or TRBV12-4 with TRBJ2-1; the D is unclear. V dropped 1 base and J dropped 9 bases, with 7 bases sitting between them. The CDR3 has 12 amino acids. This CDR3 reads CASSLGGIEQFF. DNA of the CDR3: TGTGCCAGCAGTTTAGGAGGCATTGAGCAGTTCTTC.

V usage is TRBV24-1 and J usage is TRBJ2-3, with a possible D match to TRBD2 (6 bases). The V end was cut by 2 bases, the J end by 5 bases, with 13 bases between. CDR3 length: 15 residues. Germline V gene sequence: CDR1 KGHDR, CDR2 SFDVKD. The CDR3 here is CATSDSRRGGDTQYF. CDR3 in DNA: TGTGCCACCAGTGATTCGCGAAGGGGAGGAGATACGCAGTATTTT.

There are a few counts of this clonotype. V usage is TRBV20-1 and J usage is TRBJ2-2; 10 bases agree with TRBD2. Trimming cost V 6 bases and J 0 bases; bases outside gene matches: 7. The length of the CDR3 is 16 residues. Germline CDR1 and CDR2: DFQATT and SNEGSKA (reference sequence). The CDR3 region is CSAFLAGDSNTGELFF. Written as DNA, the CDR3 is TGCAGTGCCTTTCTAGCGGGAGACTCGAACACCGGGGAGCTGTTTTTT.

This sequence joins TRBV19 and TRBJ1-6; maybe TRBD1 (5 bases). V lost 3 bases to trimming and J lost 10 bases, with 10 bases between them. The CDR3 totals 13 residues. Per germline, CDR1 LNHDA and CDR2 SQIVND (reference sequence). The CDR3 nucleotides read TGTGCCAGTAGTATTCTGGGGGGATCACCCCTCCACTTT. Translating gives CASSILGGSPLHF.